The 18 T cell receptor beta chains in this list originate from one sample, sequenced in a study of cytomegalovirus exposure and HLA in healthy donors. The PCR had 60 Vbeta and 13 Jbeta primers. The method was immunoSEQ multiplex PCR; TCRdb's version includes in-frame clones alone and lacks a portion of them. The table lists some 140,000 clones, more than 70% of them singletons. Sequencing used PBMCs. The receptor set was obtained from a man aged 25-45 years in good health and CMV-seronegative.

This chain joins TRBV6-5 and TRBJ2-5; D possibly corresponds to TRBD2 (5 bases). CDR3 length equals 16 residues. Germline V gene sequence: CDR1 MNHEY, CDR2 SVGAGI. V shed 4 bases and J shed 4 bases, with 19 bases lying between them. This CDR3 is CASSFLGVGPSETQYF. The CDR3 region has the DNA TGTGCCAGCAGTTTCCTGGGAGTAGGACCGTCAGAGACCCAGTACTTC.

The sample holds a few counts of this clone. The chain has TRBV7-9 and TRBJ2-3; TRBD2 aligns across 9 bases. The CDR3 covers 15 residues. J lost 1 base, V lost 1 base, and 0 bases had no gene match. Looked up from germline, CDR1 is SEHNR and CDR2 is FQNEAQ (reference sequence). CDR3: CASSLGTSGTDTQYF. The CDR3 bases are TGTGCCAGCAGCTTAGGGACTAGCGGCACAGATACGCAGTATTTT.

The rearrangement links TRBV28 to TRBJ2-2, with TRBD2 matching 10 bases. The CDR3 covers 20 residues. Germline V gene lookup returns CDR1 MDHEN and CDR2 SYDVKM. The junction had 18 bases not matched to a gene; V was cut back by 5 bases and J by 3 bases. DNA for the CDR3: TGTGCCAGCAGTGGCTTCAGGGCCCTTAGCGGGAGGAAGGACACCGGGGAGCTGTTTTTT. It codes for CASSGFRALSGRKDTGELFF. Using reference TRBV28 and TRBJ2-2 for the parts outside the CDR3, the full variable domain is DVKVTQSSRYLVKRTGEKVFLECVQDMDHENMFWYRQDPGLGLRLIYFSYDVKMKEKGDIPEGYSVSREKKERFSLILESASTNQTSMYLCASSGFRALSGRKDTGELFFGEGSRLTVL.

This clone occurred a few times. This chain connects TRBV6-5 to TRBJ2-7, with TRBD2 matching 9 bases. The junction had 8 bases not matched to a gene; V was cut back by 7 bases and J by 1 base. This CDR3 spans 15 amino acids. CDR1 and CDR2 from the germline V gene are MNHEY and SVGAGI. CDR3 sequence: CASNRFSGSSYEQYF. DNA for the CDR3: TGTGCCAGCAATAGGTTTAGCGGGAGTTCCTACGAGCAGTACTTC.

The rearrangement links TRBV7-3 to TRBJ2-3; 13 positions agree with TRBD2. CDR1 SGHTA and CDR2 FQGTGA come from the germline V gene. There are 15 residues in the CDR3. V dropped 4 bases and J dropped 3; count of bases not matched to a gene: 1. CDR3 nucleotide sequence: TGTGCCAGCAGCTGGGGACTAGCGGGAACAGATACGCAGTATTTT. Translation gives CASSWGLAGTDTQYF.

This clone was found a few times. This chain connects TRBV7-9 to TRBJ2-3; TRBD2 aligns across 12 bases. CDR1 is SEHNR, CDR2 FQNEAQ, per germline (reference sequence). The CDR3 loop spans 16 amino acids. With 0 bases clipped from V and 5 bases from J, the junction kept 3 bases outside the gene matches. This chain's CDR3 is CASSLALAGGQDTQYF. The CDR3 coding sequence is TGTGCCAGCAGCTTAGCCCTAGCGGGAGGGCAAGATACGCAGTATTTT.

This chain connects TRBV5-1 to TRBJ2-1, with D possibly TRBD2 on 9 matching bases. Germline loops: CDR1 SGHRS, CDR2 YFSETQ. The CDR3 has 19 residues. With 1 base removed from V and 7 bases from J, the gap between germline ends came to 27 bases. The CDR3 DNA follows: TGCGCCAGCAGCTTGAGCCAGGGGGCGGTAGCGGGAGTCAAGAATGAGCAGTTCTTC. This encodes CASSLSQGAVAGVKNEQFF.

This clone was picked up a small number of times. This chain uses TRBV10-3 with TRBJ2-5; D may be TRBD1 (6 bases). The length of the CDR3 is 12 residues. Trimming pared 8 bases from V and 1 base from J, leaving 8 bases between. Per the germline V gene, CDR1 is ENHRY and CDR2 is SYGVKD. The CDR3 protein is CAIGGLQETQYF. The CDR3 DNA follows: TGTGCCATCGGGGGCCTCCAAGAGACCCAGTACTTC.

The chain uses TRBV6-4 and TRBJ1-5; D call uncertain. Germline V lookup: CDR1 MRHNA, CDR2 SNTAGT. The CDR3 sequence is 14 residues long. Trimming removed 8 bases from V and 0 bases from J, with 11 bases in between. As DNA, the CDR3 is TGTGCCAGCGTTCGCCGGGATAGCAATCAGCCCCAGCATTTT. It encodes CASVRRDSNQPQHF.

V gene TRBV27 combines with J gene TRBJ2-1, with 10 bases fitting TRBD2. V lost 6 bases and J lost 12; bases outside the gene matches: 14. Germline V lookup: CDR1 MNHEY, CDR2 SMNVEV (reference sequence). This CDR3 region has 15 residues. The CDR3 reads CASSPLAGKISGQFF. CDR3 DNA: TGTGCCAGCAGCCCACTAGCGGGAAAGATATCGGGGCAGTTCTTC.

V usage is TRBV6-1 and J usage is TRBJ2-2; perhaps TRBD2 as D (7 bases). This CDR3 is built from 15 residues. V lost 2 bases and J 7 bases, leaving 14 bases between the germline ends. Germline V gene data show CDR1 as MNHNS and CDR2 as SASEGT. In DNA form, the CDR3 reads TGTGCCAGCAGTGAACAAGGGGGGGCCAGCGGGGAGCTGTTTTTT. Residues: CASSEQGGASGELFF.

The CDR3 reads CASSLTGGASYEQYF. The DNA of the CDR3 is TGTGCCAGCAGCTTAACGGGAGGGGCCTCCTACGAGCAGTACTTC. This chain connects TRBV7-3 to TRBJ2-7; 7 nucleotides match TRBD2. The CDR3 covers 15 residues. Germline assignment: CDR1 SGHTA and CDR2 FQGTGA. V lost 0 bases to trimming and J lost 0 bases; unmatched junction nucleotides: 2. Full variable domain (remainder filled in from reference TRBV7-3 and TRBJ2-7): GAGVSQTPSNKVTEKGKYVELRCDPISGHTALYWYRQSLGQGPEFLIYFQGTGAADDSGLPNDRFFAVRPEGSVSTLKIQRTERGDSAVYLCASSLTGGASYEQYFGPGTRLTVT.

In nucleotides, the CDR3 is TGTGCCAGCAGCCAAGGGACAGGGTTCGGCGATGGCTACACCTTC. Amino acids: CASSQGTGFGDGYTF. The chain joins TRBV7-2 to TRBJ1-2, with 9 nucleotides matching TRBD1. Germline values: CDR1 SGHTA, CDR2 FQGNSA. V lost 5 bases to trimming and J lost 6 bases; unmatched junction nucleotides: 10. This CDR3 has 15 residues.

This clone appeared once. This rearrangement joins TRBV14 to TRBJ2-7; 11 bases are shared with TRBD2. Unmatched junction bases numbered 2, after V lost 0 bases and J lost 4 bases. Germline V gene sequence: CDR1 SGHDN, CDR2 FVKESK. This CDR3 has 15 amino acids. DNA for the CDR3: TGTGCCAGCAGCCAAGAGTTAGCGGGAGGGTACGAGCAGTACTTC. It yields the protein CASSQELAGGYEQYF.

The chain is built from TRBV19 and TRBJ1-1; D is unresolved. This CDR3 region has 13 residues. The germline gives CDR1 LNHDA, CDR2 SQIVND (reference sequence). The V end lost 5 bases, the J end lost 0 bases, and 7 bases lay between the germline ends. CDR3 amino acids: CASSVQMNTEAFF. In nucleotides, the CDR3 is TGTGCCAGTAGTGTACAGATGAACACTGAAGCTTTCTTT.

V gene TRBV11-2 combines with J gene TRBJ2-5; unclear D gene. Trimming cost V 0 bases and J 0 bases, with 11 bases left between them. Looked up from germline, CDR1 is SGHAT and CDR2 is FQNNGV. This CDR3 has 16 amino acids. The CDR3 reads CASSLDVTPDQETQYF. In DNA, the CDR3 is TGTGCCAGCAGCTTAGATGTGACTCCTGACCAAGAGACCCAGTACTTC.

The chain carries TRBV5-1 and TRBJ2-3; TRBD2 agrees at 7 bases. The CDR3 is made up of 17 amino acids. V shed 4 bases, J shed 3 bases, and the junction held 14 bases outside the gene matches. Per the germline V gene, CDR1 is SGHRS and CDR2 is YFSETQ. CDR3 amino acids: CASSGGPLAPETDTQYF. Here the CDR3 DNA reads TGCGCCAGCAGCGGAGGTCCACTAGCGCCGGAGACAGATACGCAGTATTTT.

This sequence joins TRBV27 and TRBJ2-7; D might be TRBD2 (5 bases). CDR1 is MNHEY and CDR2 is SMNVEV in the germline V gene (reference sequence). Trimming shortened V by 4 bases and J by 5 bases, and 24 bases separated the two germline ends. This CDR3 is 17 amino acids long. The CDR3 spells CASSSHPRTGIAHEQYF. The DNA for the CDR3 is TGTGCCAGCAGTTCCCACCCTCGGACGGGAATAGCTCACGAGCAGTACTTC.